This T cell receptor beta chain originates from a study of cytomegalovirus exposure and HLA in healthy donors. This CDR3 contains 13 residues. V lost 3 bases and J lost 5, with 8 bases in between. CDR1 is SEHNR and CDR2 is FQNEAQ in the germline V gene (reference sequence). TCRdb keeps only in-frame clones here, not all; method: immunoSEQ multiplex PCR. The table lists some 63,000 clones, roughly nine tenths of them singletons. The sequence was collected from a woman aged 18-30 years in good health and CMV-seronegative. Sequencing was carried out using PBMCs. The rearrangement joins TRBV7-9 to TRBJ1-3; D unclear. CDR3 nucleotides: TGTGCCAGCAGCTTCTCCAGAAGAAACACCATATATTTT. This codes for CASSFSRRNTIYF.